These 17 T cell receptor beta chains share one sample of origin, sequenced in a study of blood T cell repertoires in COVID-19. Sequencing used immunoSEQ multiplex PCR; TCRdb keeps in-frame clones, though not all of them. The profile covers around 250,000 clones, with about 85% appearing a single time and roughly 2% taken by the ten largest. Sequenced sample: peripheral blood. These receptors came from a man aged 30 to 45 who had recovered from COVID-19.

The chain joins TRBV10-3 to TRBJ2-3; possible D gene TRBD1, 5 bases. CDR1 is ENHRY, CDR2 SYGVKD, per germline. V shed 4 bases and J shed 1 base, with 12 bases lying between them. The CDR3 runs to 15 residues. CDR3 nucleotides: TGTGCCATCAGTGTTGGCACGACAGGCACAGATACGCAGTATTTT. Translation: CAISVGTTGTDTQYF.

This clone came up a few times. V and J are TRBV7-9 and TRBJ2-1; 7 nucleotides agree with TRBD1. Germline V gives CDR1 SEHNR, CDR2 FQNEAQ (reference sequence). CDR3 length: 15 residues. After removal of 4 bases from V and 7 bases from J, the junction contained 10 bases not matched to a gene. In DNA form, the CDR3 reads TGTGCCAGCAGCTCCCCTGACAGGGATCCGAATGAGCAGTTCTTC. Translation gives CASSSPDRDPNEQFF. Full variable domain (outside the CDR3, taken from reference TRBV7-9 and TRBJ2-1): DTGVSQNPRHKITKRGQNVTFRCDPISEHNRLYWYRQTLGQGPEFLTYFQNEAQLEKSRLLSDRFSAERPKGSFSTLEIQRTEQGDSAMYLCASSSPDRDPNEQFFGPGTRLTVL.

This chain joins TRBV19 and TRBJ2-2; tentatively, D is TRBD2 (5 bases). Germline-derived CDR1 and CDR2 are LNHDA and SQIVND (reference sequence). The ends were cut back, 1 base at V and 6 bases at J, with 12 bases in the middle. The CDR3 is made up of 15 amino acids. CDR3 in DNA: TGTGCCAGTAGTATAGTCGGGGATTATGCCGGGGAGCTGTTTTTT. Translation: CASSIVGDYAGELFF.

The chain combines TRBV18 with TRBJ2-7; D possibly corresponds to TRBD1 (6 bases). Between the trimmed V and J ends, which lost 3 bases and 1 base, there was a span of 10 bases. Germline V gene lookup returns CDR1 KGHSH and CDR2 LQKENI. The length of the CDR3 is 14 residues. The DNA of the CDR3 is TGTGCCAGCTCACCTATGGACAGTTCCTACGAGCAGTACTTC. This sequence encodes CASSPMDSSYEQYF.

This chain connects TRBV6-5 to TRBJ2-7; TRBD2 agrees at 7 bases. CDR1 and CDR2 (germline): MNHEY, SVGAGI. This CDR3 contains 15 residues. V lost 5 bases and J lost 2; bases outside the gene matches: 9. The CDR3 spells CASSRRRDYTYEQYF. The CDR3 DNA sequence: TGTGCCAGCAGTAGGAGGCGGGACTACACCTACGAGCAGTACTTC.

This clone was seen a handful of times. DNA for the CDR3: TGTGCCAGCAGGTTGACAGTGAACACTGAAGCTTTCTTT. Amino acids: CASRLTVNTEAFF. This chain uses TRBV6-5 with TRBJ1-1; D might be TRBD1 (5 bases). The V gene's germline CDR1 is MNHEY and CDR2 SVGAGI. Between the trimmed V and J ends, which lost 6 bases and 0 bases, there was a span of 8 bases. This CDR3 is 13 amino acids long.

The CDR3, as DNA: TGTGCCACCGGACAGGGGGCAGGAGAGCAGTACGTC. Translating it yields CATGQGAGEQYV. The chain recombines TRBV6-5 with TRBJ2-7, with TRBD1 identical over 11 bases. Trimming cost V 10 bases and J 7 bases; bases outside gene matches: 6. The CDR3 is 12 residues long. The germline CDR1 and CDR2 sequences are MNHEY and SVGAGI.

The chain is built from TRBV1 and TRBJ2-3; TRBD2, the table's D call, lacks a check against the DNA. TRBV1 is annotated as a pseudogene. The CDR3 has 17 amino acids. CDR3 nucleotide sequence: TGCACCACAGAGGAAGGTTGCTTGACGAGGAGCACAGATACGCAGTATTTT. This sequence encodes CTTEEGCLTRSTDTQYF.

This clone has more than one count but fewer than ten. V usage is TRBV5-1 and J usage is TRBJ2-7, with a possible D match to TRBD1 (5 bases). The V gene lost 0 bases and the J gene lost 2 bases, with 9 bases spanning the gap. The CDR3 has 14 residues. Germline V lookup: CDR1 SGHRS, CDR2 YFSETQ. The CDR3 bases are TGCGCCAGCAGCTTGGATGGACAAGCCTACGAGCAGTACGTC. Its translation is CASSLDGQAYEQYV.

CDR3 bases: TGTGCCAGCAGCCCAAGGGACAGCTCCTACGAGCAGTACTTC. It encodes CASSPRDSSYEQYF. The rearrangement joins TRBV7-2 to TRBJ2-7; TRBD1 aligns across 7 bases. Looked up from germline, CDR1 is SGHTA and CDR2 is FQGNSA. Trimming cost V 5 bases and J 0 bases; bases outside gene matches: 4. CDR3 length equals 14 residues.

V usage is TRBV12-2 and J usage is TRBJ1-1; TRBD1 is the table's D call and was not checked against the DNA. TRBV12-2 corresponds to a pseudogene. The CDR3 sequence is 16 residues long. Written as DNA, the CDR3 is TGTGCAAGTCGCTCCTTAGACTGGACAGGGGGCCCTGAAGCTTTCTTT. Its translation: CASRSLDWTGGPEAFF.

CDR3 amino acids: CASSYRTGVGNTIYF. The CDR3 nucleotides read TGTGCCAGCAGTTACCGGACAGGGGTTGGAAACACCATATATTTT. The rearrangement links TRBV6-5 to TRBJ1-3; 9 bases agree with TRBD1. Germline V gene sequence: CDR1 MNHEY, CDR2 SVGAGI. V lost 2 bases and J lost 3; bases outside the gene matches: 2. The CDR3 consists of 15 residues.

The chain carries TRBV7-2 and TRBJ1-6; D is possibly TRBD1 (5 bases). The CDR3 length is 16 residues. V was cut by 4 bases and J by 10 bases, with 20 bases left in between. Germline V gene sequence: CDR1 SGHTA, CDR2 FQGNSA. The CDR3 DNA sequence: TGTGCCAGCAGCTCCGGCCAACGGGGGTCTCCCTCACCCCTCCACTTT. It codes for CASSSGQRGSPSPLHF.

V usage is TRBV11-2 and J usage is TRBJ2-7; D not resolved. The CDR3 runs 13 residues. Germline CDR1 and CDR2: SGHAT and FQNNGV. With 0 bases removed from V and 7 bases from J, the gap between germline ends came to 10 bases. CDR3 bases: TGTGCCAGCAGCTTAGACTCTATCTGGGAGCAGTACTTC. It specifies CASSLDSIWEQYF.

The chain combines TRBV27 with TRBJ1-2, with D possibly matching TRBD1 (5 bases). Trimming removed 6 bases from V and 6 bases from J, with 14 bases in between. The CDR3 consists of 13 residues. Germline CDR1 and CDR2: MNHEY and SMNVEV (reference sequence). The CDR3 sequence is CASSPDTRDGYTF. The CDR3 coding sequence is TGTGCCAGCAGCCCGGACACCCGGGATGGCTACACCTTC.

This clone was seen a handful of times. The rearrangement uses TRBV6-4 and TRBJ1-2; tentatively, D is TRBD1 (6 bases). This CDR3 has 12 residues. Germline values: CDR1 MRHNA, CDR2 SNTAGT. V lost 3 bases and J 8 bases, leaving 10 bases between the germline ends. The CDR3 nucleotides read TGTGCCAGCAGTGAGTCAGGGGTCGGCTACACCTTC. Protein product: CASSESGVGYTF.

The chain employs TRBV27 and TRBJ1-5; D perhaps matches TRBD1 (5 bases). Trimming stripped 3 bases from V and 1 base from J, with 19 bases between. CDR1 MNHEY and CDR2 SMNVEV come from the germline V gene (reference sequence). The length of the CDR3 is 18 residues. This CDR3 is CASSFLVYQGISNQPQHF. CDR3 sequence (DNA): TGTGCCAGCAGTTTTTTAGTGTACCAGGGAATCAGCAATCAGCCCCAGCATTTT.